One and the same sample provided the 27 T cell receptor beta chains below, sequenced in a study of blood T cell repertoires in COVID-19. Clones were sequenced by immunoSEQ multiplex PCR, and TCRdb holds only the in-frame ones, with some missing. The sample carries fewer than 120,000 clones, 70% to 90% recorded once. The source material was peripheral blood. Receptors were obtained from a human donor in a cohort sampled during active COVID-19.

CDR3: CASSWTGEQYF. CDR3 sequence (DNA): TGTGCCAGCAGTTGGACGGGAGAGCAGTACTTC. The V call is TRBV6-6, the J call TRBJ2-7; TRBD2 might be the D (5 bases). Looked up from germline, CDR1 is MNHNY and CDR2 is SVGAGI (reference sequence). The CDR3 spans 11 residues. V was trimmed by 4 bases and J by 7 bases, leaving 8 bases between them.

The chain links TRBV14 to TRBJ1-5, with 7 bases matching TRBD1. Germline CDR1 SGHDN, CDR2 FVKESK. The CDR3 extends over 15 amino acids. Trimming took 3 bases from V and 0 from J; bases not matched to a gene: 2. CDR3 loop: CASSQGTASNQPQHF. CDR3 nucleotide sequence: TGTGCCAGCAGCCAGGGGACAGCTAGCAATCAGCCCCAGCATTTT.

This clone turned up a few times. This chain joins TRBV29-1 and TRBJ1-1; the match to TRBD1 covers 8 bases. Germline loops: CDR1 SQVTM, CDR2 ANQGSEA. V lost 3 bases and J lost 10; bases outside the gene matches: 10. CDR3 length: 13 residues. The CDR3, as DNA: TGCAGCGTTGACGCAGGGGGCCGGCCCGGAGCTTTCTTT. It encodes CSVDAGGRPGAFF.

This sequence joins TRBV6-5 and TRBJ2-5; weak D call: TRBD2 (5 bases). From germline, CDR1 is MNHEY and CDR2 SVGAGI. The CDR3 consists of 13 residues. Trimming stripped 7 bases from V and 5 bases from J, with 14 bases between. The chain's CDR3 is CASTPERGETQYF. The CDR3 DNA is TGTGCCAGCACCCCAGAAAGAGGGGAGACCCAGTACTTC.

The CDR3 protein is CASSRERWSGNTIYF. CDR3 DNA sequence: TGTGCCAGCAGCCGCGAGCGCTGGTCTGGAAACACCATATATTTT. V is TRBV6-5 and J is TRBJ1-3; no reliable D call. CDR3 length: 15 residues. The germline CDR1 and CDR2 sequences are MNHEY and SVGAGI. V lost 6 bases, J lost 1 base, and 13 bases lay in between.

The rearrangement links TRBV18 to TRBJ2-3; a weak D match, TRBD1 (5 bases). CDR1 KGHSH and CDR2 LQKENI come from the germline V gene. The CDR3 spans 16 residues. Trimming pared 0 bases from V and 6 bases from J, leaving 16 bases between. DNA for the CDR3: TGTGCCAGCTCACCACCGAACAGGAGACACGGGGATACGCAGTATTTT. Translated: CASSPPNRRHGDTQYF.

In its sample, this clone was seen once. This rearrangement joins TRBV28 to TRBJ2-2; D remains ambiguous. Germline V gene data show CDR1 as MDHEN and CDR2 as SYDVKM. Trimming took off 5 bases at V and 0 bases at J, with 13 bases between the two ends. The CDR3 covers 16 residues. The CDR3 region has the DNA TGTGCCAGCAGTCCGTACACCGCCCCGAACACCGGGGAGCTGTTTTTT. Translation gives CASSPYTAPNTGELFF.

The chain uses TRBV10-1 and TRBJ1-1; perhaps TRBD1 as D (6 bases). With 4 bases removed from V and 3 bases from J, the gap between germline ends came to 15 bases. The CDR3 length is 15 residues. The germline V gene encodes CDR1 WNHNN and CDR2 SYGVQD (reference sequence). CDR3 nucleotide sequence: TGCGCCAGCAGTGGTAACAGGGATCGGGACACTGAAGCTTTCTTT. Residues: CASSGNRDRDTEAFF.

The CDR3 protein is CSVVPLAGSTDTQYF. The DNA for the CDR3 is TGCAGCGTTGTCCCGCTAGCGGGGAGCACAGATACGCAGTATTTT. The genes are TRBV29-1 and TRBJ2-3; 9 bases align to TRBD2. The CDR3 is 15 amino acids. V shed 4 bases and J 0 bases; nucleotides not matched to a gene: 5. CDR1 is SQVTM and CDR2 is ANQGSEA in the germline V gene.

This chain connects TRBV5-6 to TRBJ2-5; 8 bases map to TRBD1. V lost 4 bases and J lost 4; bases outside the gene matches: 15. The CDR3 sequence is 17 residues long. Germline CDR1 and CDR2: SGHDT and YYEEEE. As DNA, the CDR3 is TGTGCCAGCAGCCCGAGAACGGACAGGGCTGTGGGAGAGACCCAGTACTTC. Protein: CASSPRTDRAVGETQYF.

The gene calls are TRBV7-9 and TRBJ1-2, with D perhaps TRBD1 (5 bases). V was clipped by 3 bases and J by 0 bases, with 14 bases between them. Per the germline V gene, CDR1 is SEHNR and CDR2 is FQNEAQ (reference sequence). This CDR3 contains 16 residues. The CDR3 bases are TGTGCCAGCAGCTTCTTGAATCCAGGGTCTAACTATGGCTACACCTTC. It yields the protein CASSFLNPGSNYGYTF.

This chain joins TRBV6-1 and TRBJ2-3; no clear D gene. Germline CDR1 is MNHNS and CDR2 is SASEGT. This CDR3 spans 13 amino acids. V was pared by 1 base and J by 5 bases, with 7 bases between. The CDR3 DNA sequence: TGTGCCAGCAGTGAAGTCCCCAGAGATACGCAGTATTTT. This codes for CASSEVPRDTQYF.

The chain recombines TRBV6-4 with TRBJ1-5; D might be TRBD1 (6 bases). This CDR3 comprises 14 residues. Germline lookup yields CDR1 MRHNA and CDR2 SNTAGT. Between the trimmed V and J ends, which lost 5 bases and 1 base, there was a span of 9 bases. DNA for the CDR3: TGTGCCAGCAGTCCGGACAGAAGCAATCAGCCCCAGCATTTT. Translated, it gives CASSPDRSNQPQHF.

This clone was seen a handful of times. The chain is built from TRBV4-3 and TRBJ1-6, with 8 bases identical to TRBD1. The CDR3 is 16 amino acids. CDR1 is LGHNA, CDR2 YSLEER, per germline. The V segment lost 3 bases and the J segment 5 bases; nucleotides outside the gene matches: 6. The CDR3 bases are TGCGCCAGCAGCCATTCTACGGACAGGGATAATTCACCCCTCCACTTT. Translation: CASSHSTDRDNSPLHF.

This chain joins TRBV4-2 and TRBJ1-1; 9 positions agree with TRBD1. The CDR3 length is 16 residues. J was trimmed by 3 bases and V by 4 bases; bases with no gene match: 9. Germline-derived CDR1 and CDR2 are LGHNA and YNFKEQ. The DNA for the CDR3 is TGTGCCAGCAGCCCGGGGACAGGGTCACGGGACACTGAAGCTTTCTTT. Translation gives CASSPGTGSRDTEAFF.

This chain connects TRBV7-2 to TRBJ1-4; 11 bases fit TRBD1. This CDR3 has 15 amino acids. J lost 7 bases, V lost 4 bases, and 5 bases had no gene match. Germline CDR1 reads SGHTA; CDR2 reads FQGNSA. CDR3 region: CASSWTGGSGEKLFF. CDR3 in DNA: TGTGCCAGCAGCTGGACAGGGGGCTCGGGTGAAAAACTGTTTTTT.

The CDR3 protein is CASSLDIPSGNTIYF. DNA for the CDR3: TGTGCCAGCAGCTTGGACATCCCCTCTGGAAACACCATATATTTT. The chain is built from TRBV7-8 and TRBJ1-3; D possibly corresponds to TRBD1 (5 bases). The germline gives CDR1 SGHVS, CDR2 FQNEAQ. Trimming removed 3 bases at V and 0 bases at J, with 9 bases between. The CDR3 contains 15 residues.

This clone was found a few times. The chain is built from TRBV4-2 and TRBJ2-7; 7 bases map to TRBD1. CDR1 LGHNA and CDR2 YNFKEQ come from the germline V gene. The CDR3 runs to 16 residues. Trimming took 1 base from V and 2 from J; bases not matched to a gene: 8. CDR3 region: CASSQAVGQSTYEQYF. DNA for the CDR3: TGTGCCAGCAGCCAAGCCGTGGGACAGTCCACCTACGAGCAGTACTTC.

This chain connects TRBV19 to TRBJ2-2; a possible D gene is TRBD2 (5 bases). The germline V gene has CDR1 LNHDA and CDR2 SQIVND (reference sequence). V was trimmed by 3 bases and J by 5 bases, leaving 10 bases between them. The CDR3 sequence is 14 residues long. CDR3 protein: CASSIRGPTGELFF. In nucleotides, the CDR3 is TGTGCCAGTAGTATTCGGGGTCCAACCGGGGAGCTGTTTTTT.

V gene TRBV7-2 combines with J gene TRBJ2-1; 12 nucleotides match TRBD1. Trimming removed 1 base from V and 10 bases from J; junction bases left unmatched: 8. Germline V CDR1 and CDR2: SGHTA, FQGNSA. CDR3 length equals 16 residues. The CDR3 sequence: CASSLDGTGGRREQFF. CDR3 DNA: TGTGCCAGCAGCTTAGACGGGACAGGGGGCCGTAGAGAGCAGTTCTTC. The entire variable domain, with the rest obtained from reference TRBV7-2 and TRBJ2-1, is as follows: GAGVSQSPSNKVTEKGKDVELRCDPISGHTALYWYRQSLGQGLEFLIYFQGNSAPDKSGLPSDRFSAERTGGSVSTLTIQRTQQEDSAVYLCASSLDGTGGRREQFFGPGTRLTVL.

V is TRBV6-4 and J is TRBJ2-1; D remains ambiguous. The germline V gene encodes CDR1 MRHNA and CDR2 SNTAGT. The CDR3 spans 13 residues. V lost 5 bases and J lost 0, with 5 bases in between. CDR3 protein: CASSLSSYNEQFF. The CDR3 DNA reads as TGTGCCAGCAGTCTCAGCTCCTACAATGAGCAGTTCTTC.

The chain combines TRBV4-3 with TRBJ2-1; perhaps TRBD2 as D (6 bases). The CDR3 has 14 amino acids. Germline assignment: CDR1 LGHNA and CDR2 YSLEER. Trimming took off 4 bases at V and 0 bases at J, with 7 bases between the two ends. The CDR3 DNA is TGCGCCAGCAGCCGGGAGGTCTCCTACAATGAGCAGTTCTTC. It translates to CASSREVSYNEQFF.

The chain has TRBV3-1 (or the pseudogene TRBV3-2) and TRBJ2-7; 12 bases fit TRBD2. The J segment lost 3 bases and the V segment lost 4 bases, leaving 4 bases of the junction unmatched. This CDR3 region has 15 residues. Germline values: CDR1 LGHDT, CDR2 YNNKEL (reference sequence). This chain's CDR3 is CASSRRLAGDYEQYF. CDR3 bases: TGTGCCAGCAGCCGAAGACTAGCGGGGGACTACGAGCAGTACTTC.

The chain has TRBV27 and TRBJ2-7, with 9 positions matching TRBD2. This CDR3 has 15 residues. The trim removed 4 bases at V and 4 bases at J, leaving 8 bases unmatched. CDR1 and CDR2 from the germline V gene are MNHEY and SMNVEV (reference sequence). CDR3 nucleotides: TGTGCCAGCAGTTATGAGGCTAGCGGGATTTACGAGCAGTACTTC. It specifies CASSYEASGIYEQYF.

V gene TRBV4-1 combines with J gene TRBJ2-5, with 9 bases lining up with TRBD2. The CDR3 is 16 residues long. In germline, CDR1 is MGHRA, CDR2 YSYEKL. J was trimmed by 5 bases and V by 4 bases; bases with no gene match: 11. In nucleotides, the CDR3 is TGCGCCAGCAGCCCCGTGGGCGGGGGGGGGTTGGAGACCCAGTACTTC. This codes for CASSPVGGGGLETQYF.

The CDR3 DNA reads as TGTGCCAGTAGTACGGTGAACAGCTTTAATGAAAAACTGTTTTTT. This translates into CASSTVNSFNEKLFF. This sequence joins TRBV19 and TRBJ1-4; D gene unclear. The V and J ends lost 4 bases and 4 bases respectively, with 13 bases between them. This CDR3 spans 15 amino acids. Germline CDR1 reads LNHDA; CDR2 reads SQIVND (reference sequence).

The chain has TRBV4-1 and TRBJ1-2, with 10 bases matching TRBD1. V was clipped by 1 base and J by 5 bases; unmatched bases: 13. CDR3 size: 18 residues. Germline CDR1 MGHRA, CDR2 YSYEKL. CDR3 coding DNA: TGCGCCAGCAGCCAAGGGGACCGTGGCGGGACAGGGGTTTATGGCTACACCTTC. This gives the protein CASSQGDRGGTGVYGYTF.